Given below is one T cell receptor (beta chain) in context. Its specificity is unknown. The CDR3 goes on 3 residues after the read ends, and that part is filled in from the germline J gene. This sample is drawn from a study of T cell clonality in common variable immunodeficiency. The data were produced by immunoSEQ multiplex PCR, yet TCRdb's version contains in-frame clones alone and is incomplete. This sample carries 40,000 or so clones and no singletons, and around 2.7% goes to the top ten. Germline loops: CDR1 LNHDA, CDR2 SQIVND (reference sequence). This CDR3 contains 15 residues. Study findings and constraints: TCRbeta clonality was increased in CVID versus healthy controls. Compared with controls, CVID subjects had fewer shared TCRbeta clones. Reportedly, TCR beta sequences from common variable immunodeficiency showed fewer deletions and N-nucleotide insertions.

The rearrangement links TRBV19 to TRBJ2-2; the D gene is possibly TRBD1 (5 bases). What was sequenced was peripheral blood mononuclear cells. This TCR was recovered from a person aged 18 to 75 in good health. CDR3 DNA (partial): TGTGCCAGTAGTTTTAGTTTCTCTGGGGCCAACGTG. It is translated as CASSFSFSGANV. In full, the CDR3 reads CASSFSFSGANVLFF.